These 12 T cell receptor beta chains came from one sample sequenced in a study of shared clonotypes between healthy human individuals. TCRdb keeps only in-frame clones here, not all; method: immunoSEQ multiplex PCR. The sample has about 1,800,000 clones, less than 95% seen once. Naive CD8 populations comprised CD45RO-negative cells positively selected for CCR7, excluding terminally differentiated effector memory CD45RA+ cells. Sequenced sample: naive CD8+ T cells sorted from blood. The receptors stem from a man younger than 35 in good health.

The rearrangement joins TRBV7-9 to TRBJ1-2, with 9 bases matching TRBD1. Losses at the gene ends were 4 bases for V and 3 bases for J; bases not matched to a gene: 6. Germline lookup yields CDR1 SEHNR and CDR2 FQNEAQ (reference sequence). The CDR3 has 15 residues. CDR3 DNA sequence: TGTGCCAGCAGCTCGGCCGGGACAGGGTACTATGGCTACACCTTC. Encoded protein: CASSSAGTGYYGYTF. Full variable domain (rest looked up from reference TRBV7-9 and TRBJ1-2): DTGVSQNPRHKITKRGQNVTFRCDPISEHNRLYWYRQTLGQGPEFLTYFQNEAQLEKSRLLSDRFSAERPKGSFSTLEIQRTEQGDSAMYLCASSSAGTGYYGYTFGSGTRLTVV.

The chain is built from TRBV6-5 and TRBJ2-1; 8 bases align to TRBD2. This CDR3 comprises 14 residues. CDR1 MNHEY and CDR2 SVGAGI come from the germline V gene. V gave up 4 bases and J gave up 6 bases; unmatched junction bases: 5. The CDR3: CASSSRGGPNEQFF. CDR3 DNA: TGTGCCAGCAGTTCTCGGGGGGGCCCCAATGAGCAGTTCTTC.

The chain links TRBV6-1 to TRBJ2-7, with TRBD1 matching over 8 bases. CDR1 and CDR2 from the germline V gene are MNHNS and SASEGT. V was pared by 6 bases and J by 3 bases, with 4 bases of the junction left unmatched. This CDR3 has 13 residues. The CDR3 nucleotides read TGTGCCAGCAGGGCGGACAGGGTCTACGAGCAGTACTTC. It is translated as CASRADRVYEQYF.

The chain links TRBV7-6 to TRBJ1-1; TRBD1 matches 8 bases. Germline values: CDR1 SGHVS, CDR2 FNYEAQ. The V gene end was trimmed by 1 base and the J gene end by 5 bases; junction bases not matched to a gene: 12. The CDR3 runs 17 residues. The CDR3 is CASSLGTSGGGRTEAFF. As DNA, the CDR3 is TGTGCCAGCAGCTTAGGGACCTCAGGGGGCGGAAGGACTGAAGCTTTCTTT.

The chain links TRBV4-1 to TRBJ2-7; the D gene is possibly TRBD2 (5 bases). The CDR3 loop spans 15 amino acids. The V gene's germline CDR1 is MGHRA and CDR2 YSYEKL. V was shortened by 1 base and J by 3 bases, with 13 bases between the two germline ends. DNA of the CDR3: TGCGCCAGCAGCCAAGGAGGGCGAGACTACTACGAGCAGTACTTC. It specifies CASSQGGRDYYEQYF.

The CDR3 nucleotides are TGTGCCCCCCCAAGGGTTGTTACCTACGAGCAGTACTTC. As protein: CAPPRVVTYEQYF. V and J are TRBV5-5 and TRBJ2-7; D is ambiguous. Per the germline V gene, CDR1 is SGHKS and CDR2 is YYEKEE (reference sequence). Trimming removed 10 bases at V and 2 bases at J, with 16 bases between. The CDR3 contains 13 residues. Supplemented by reference TRBV5-5 and TRBJ2-7, the full variable domain reads DAGVTQSPTHLIKTRGQQVTLRCSPISGHKSVSWYQQVLGQGPQFIFQYYEKEERGRGNFPDRFSARQFPNYSSELNVNALLLGDSALYLCAPPRVVTYEQYFGPGTRLTVT.

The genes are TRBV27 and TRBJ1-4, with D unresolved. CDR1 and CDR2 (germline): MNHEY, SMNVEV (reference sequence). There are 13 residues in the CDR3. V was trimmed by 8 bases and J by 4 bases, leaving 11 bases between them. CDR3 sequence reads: CASGPLGNEKLFF. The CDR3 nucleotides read TGTGCCAGCGGGCCCCTGGGTAATGAAAAACTGTTTTTT.

For the CDR3, the DNA is TGTGCCAGCAGTCCAGGGGACACCGGGGAGCTGTTTTTT. It translates to CASSPGDTGELFF. V gene TRBV27 combines with J gene TRBJ2-2; maybe TRBD1 (6 bases). V was cut by 5 bases and J by 3 bases, with 7 bases left in between. The CDR3 totals 13 residues. CDR1 and CDR2 (germline): MNHEY, SMNVEV (reference sequence).

CDR3 nucleotide sequence: TGTGCCAGCACCTACTTGGGACAGATGAACACTGAAGCTTTCTTT. It codes for CASTYLGQMNTEAFF. This chain uses TRBV28 with TRBJ1-1; 7 nucleotides agree with TRBD1. Germline CDR1 and CDR2: MDHEN and SYDVKM. The length of the CDR3 is 15 residues. With V trimmed by 7 bases and J by 0 bases, 8 bases remained unmatched.

The CDR3 DNA reads TGTGCCAGCAGCTTAGAACTAGCGGGGGACAATGAGCAGTTCTTC. Its translation: CASSLELAGDNEQFF. V and J are TRBV7-3 and TRBJ2-1; 11 bases map to TRBD2. The junction had 2 bases not matched to a gene; V was cut back by 2 bases and J by 5 bases. The CDR3 spans 15 residues. Germline CDR1 SGHTA, CDR2 FQGTGA. Filled out from reference TRBV7-3 and TRBJ2-1, the complete variable domain reads GAGVSQTPSNKVTEKGKYVELRCDPISGHTALYWYRQSLGQGPEFLIYFQGTGAADDSGLPNDRFFAVRPEGSVSTLKIQRTERGDSAVYLCASSLELAGDNEQFFGPGTRLTVL.

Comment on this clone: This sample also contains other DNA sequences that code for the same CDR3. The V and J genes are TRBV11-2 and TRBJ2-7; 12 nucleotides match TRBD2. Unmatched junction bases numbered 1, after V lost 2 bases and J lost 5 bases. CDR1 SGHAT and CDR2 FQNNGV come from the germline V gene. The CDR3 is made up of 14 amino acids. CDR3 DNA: TGTGCCAGCAGCTTACTAGCGGGAGGGAACGAGCAGTACTTC. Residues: CASSLLAGGNEQYF.

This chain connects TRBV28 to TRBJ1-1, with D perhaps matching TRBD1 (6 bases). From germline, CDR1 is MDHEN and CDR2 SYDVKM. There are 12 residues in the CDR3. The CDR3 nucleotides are TGTGCGTGTATCGGGGGCTACACTGAAGCTTTCTTT. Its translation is CACIGGYTEAFF.